The next 20 T cell receptor beta chains were all read from a single sample in a study of metastatic and nonmetastatic thyroid tumors. MiXCR re-clonotyped the PCR reads for TCRdb. Of about 21,000 clones in the sample, roughly a quarter were seen once. Ahead of thyroid surgery, no patient had received treatment of any kind. Source material: blood. These receptors were collected from a female donor with papillary thyroid cancer or a benign thyroid nodule (not recorded which). Some clones in this sample may be carry-over from other donors' samples.

In its sample, this clone was seen many times. DNA of the CDR3: TGCAGCGTTGCAGGAACGGGACAGGGAAGCTCCTACGAGCAGTACTTC. This gives the protein CSVAGTGQGSSYEQYF. The J gene is TRBJ2-7, the V gene TRBV29-1, with 9 bases lining up with TRBD1. The germline V gene has CDR1 SQVTM and CDR2 ANQGSEA. V lost 4 bases, J lost 0 bases, and 10 bases stayed unmatched. The CDR3 consists of 16 residues.

This clone counts as medium-sized. This chain joins TRBV20-1 and TRBJ1-2, with TRBD1 as a possible D gene (6 bases). CDR1 and CDR2 from the germline V gene are DFQATT and SNEGSKA (reference sequence). V lost 8 bases and J 7 bases, leaving 14 bases between the germline ends. The CDR3 consists of 11 residues. CDR3 loop: CSFTGNLGYTF. The CDR3 bases are TGCAGTTTCACAGGGAATCTTGGCTACACCTTC.

The gene calls are TRBV5-4 and TRBJ2-5; TRBD1 might be the D (6 bases). The V end was cut by 3 bases, the J end by 5 bases, with 14 bases between. The CDR3 loop spans 14 amino acids. The germline V gene has CDR1 SGHNT and CDR2 YYREEE (reference sequence). CDR3 in amino acids: CASSCTGCAETQYF. CDR3 DNA sequence: TGTGCCAGCAGCTGTACAGGGTGTGCGGAGACCCAGTACTTC.

By share, this clone ranks as medium-sized. V and J are TRBV20-1 and TRBJ2-7; a weak D match, TRBD1 (6 bases). Trimming took 5 bases from V and 6 from J, leaving 11 bases between them. This CDR3 region has 11 residues. The germline V gene encodes CDR1 DFQATT and CDR2 SNEGSKA (reference sequence). In DNA form, the CDR3 reads TGCAGTGCTGTAACAGGGACCGAGCAGTACTTC. This gives the protein CSAVTGTEQYF.

In this sample, this clone turned up once. This rearrangement joins TRBV7-3 to TRBJ2-3, with a tentative D call TRBD2 (5 bases). This CDR3 has 13 amino acids. The V and J ends lost 3 bases and 4 bases respectively, with 8 bases between them. CDR1 is SGHTA, CDR2 FQGTGA, per germline. The CDR3 nucleotides are TGTGCCAGCAGCTTCTCGGAGGCAGATACGCAGTATTTT. It yields the protein CASSFSEADTQYF.

This clone was counted only a few times. The genes are TRBV2 and TRBJ1-5; a possible D gene is TRBD1 (6 bases). Trimming left V 6 bases short and J 6 bases short, with 18 bases between. Germline V CDR1 and CDR2: SNHLY, FYNNEI. CDR3 length: 15 amino acids. CDR3 coding DNA: TGTGCCAGCAGAGTCCGGTACAGGGCTGGTCAGCCCCAGCATTTT. As protein: CASRVRYRAGQPQHF.

This clone was seen many times. V gene TRBV6-1 combines with J gene TRBJ2-3; D may be TRBD1 (6 bases). The CDR3 consists of 16 residues. Germline V lookup: CDR1 MNHNS, CDR2 SASEGT. Trimming took off 7 bases at V and 4 bases at J, with 21 bases between the two ends. The CDR3 sequence: CASNLGQIVRADTQYF. DNA for the CDR3: TGTGCCAGCAACCTAGGACAGATAGTCAGAGCAGATACGCAGTATTTT.

This clone has at least ten counts. The V call is TRBV28, the J call TRBJ1-2; no clear D. Germline V gives CDR1 MDHEN, CDR2 SYDVKM. Trimming removed 2 bases from V and 6 bases from J, with 7 bases in between. The CDR3 length is 12 residues. The CDR3 reads CASSLRPNGYTF. The CDR3 nucleotides are TGTGCCAGCAGTTTACGGCCCAATGGCTACACCTTC.

This clone was recorded many times. V gene TRBV11-1 combines with J gene TRBJ2-5; 7 nucleotides align to TRBD2. Germline assignment: CDR1 SGHAT and CDR2 FQDESV (reference sequence). J was trimmed by 2 bases and V by 1 base; bases with no gene match: 19. The CDR3 is 20 residues long. The CDR3 loop reads CASSLGMGSPSGILQETQYF. CDR3 coding DNA: TGTGCCAGCAGCTTAGGAATGGGGTCTCCTAGCGGTATACTACAAGAGACCCAGTACTTC.

This clone was recorded once. The junction and the germline gene differ at one end; a read error may be behind it. CDR3 amino acids: CASCQGTCRSHDTQYF. Here the CDR3 DNA reads TGTGCCAGCTGCCAAGGGACTTGCAGGAGTCATGATACGCAGTATTTT. The V and J genes are TRBV4-2 and TRBJ2-3; possibly TRBD2 for D (6 bases). CDR3 length: 16 residues. The germline V gene has CDR1 LGHNA and CDR2 YNFKEQ.

This clone was found many times. The rearrangement joins TRBV5-1 to TRBJ2-1; 12 nucleotides align to TRBD1. The CDR3 sequence is 16 residues long. The V segment lost 4 bases and the J segment 8 bases; nucleotides outside the gene matches: 10. Germline V gene lookup returns CDR1 SGHRS and CDR2 YFSETQ. The CDR3 protein is CASSNVSGQGAYEQFF. DNA for the CDR3: TGCGCCAGCAGCAATGTTTCGGGACAGGGGGCTTATGAGCAGTTCTTC.

The table lists this clone with many counts. This chain uses TRBV12-3 or TRBV12-4 with TRBJ1-2; perhaps TRBD1 as D (6 bases). The V end lost 1 base, the J end lost 4 bases, and 16 bases lay between the germline ends. The CDR3 length is 16 residues. This CDR3 reads CASSLVGGGAGYGYTF. Here the CDR3 DNA reads TGTGCCAGCAGTTTAGTCGGGGGGGGGGCTGGCTATGGCTACACCTTC.

Turning to this clone: Germline and junction disagree at one end, which may indicate a read error. This chain joins TRBV12-3 or TRBV12-4 and TRBJ1-5; D unclear. The length of the CDR3 is 14 residues. The CDR3 sequence: CANSLRYLNQPQDF. CDR3 DNA sequence: TGTGCCAACAGTCTCAGGTACCTCAATCAGCCCCAGGATTTT.

This clone was detected only a few times. DNA of the CDR3: TGTGCCAGCTATCAGATGGCAGATACGCAGTATTTT. Translation gives CASYQMADTQYF. The chain has TRBV27 and TRBJ2-3; D remains unclear. Germline-derived CDR1 and CDR2 are MNHEY and SMNVEV (reference sequence). Trimming pared 8 bases from V and 4 bases from J, leaving 10 bases between. This CDR3 spans 12 amino acids.

This clone occurred many times. This chain joins TRBV5-1 and TRBJ2-1, with no clear D. Trimming stripped 4 bases from V and 0 bases from J, with 11 bases between. The germline V gene has CDR1 SGHRS and CDR2 YFSETQ. CDR3 length: 15 residues. The CDR3 DNA follows: TGCGCCAGCAGCACTGACCCTTTCTCCTACAATGAGCAGTTCTTC. This encodes CASSTDPFSYNEQFF.

This clone showed up just a few times. The rearrangement joins TRBV29-1 to TRBJ1-1; no definite D call. This CDR3 is built from 11 residues. The V end was cut by 7 bases, the J end by 5 bases, with 11 bases between. Germline loops: CDR1 SQVTM, CDR2 ANQGSEA. The CDR3 DNA reads as TGCAGCGGGAGAATTGGGACTGAAGCTTTCTTT. Its translation is CSGRIGTEAFF.

The chain recombines TRBV3-1 with TRBJ1-1, with unresolved D. The CDR3 has 13 residues. CDR1 LGHDT and CDR2 YNNKEL come from the germline V gene (reference sequence). The V and J ends lost 7 bases and 7 bases respectively, with 16 bases between them. In DNA form, the CDR3 reads TGTGCCAGCATCCCTACTACGCGGGGTGAAGCTTTCTTT. Residues: CASIPTTRGEAFF.

This clone was detected ten times or more. V is TRBV7-2 and J is TRBJ2-5, with 8 bases lining up with TRBD2. Trimming removed 5 bases from V and 2 bases from J; junction bases left unmatched: 13. CDR1 is SGHTA and CDR2 is FQGNSA in the germline V gene. The CDR3 length is 17 residues. CDR3 coding DNA: TGTGCCAGCAGCCCCGGGGGAAGCGGGGGTTATCAAGAGACCCAGTACTTC. Translated, it gives CASSPGGSGGYQETQYF.

This clone was counted a few times. J is TRBJ2-3 and V is TRBV6-4; 7 nucleotides align to TRBD2. The CDR3 loop spans 15 amino acids. The ends lost 3 bases at V and 2 bases at J; junction bases unmatched: 5. Germline V gene lookup returns CDR1 MRHNA and CDR2 SNTAGT. The CDR3 sequence: CASSEGAGVTDTQYF. The CDR3 nucleotides read TGTGCCAGCAGTGAGGGTGCGGGAGTCACAGATACGCAGTATTTT.

This chain connects TRBV24-1 to TRBJ2-1; D is uncertain. This CDR3 comprises 14 residues. CDR1 KGHDR and CDR2 SFDVKD come from the germline V gene. The V end was cut by 6 bases, the J end by 1 base, with 9 bases between. This CDR3 reads CATSPSLSYNEQFF. CDR3 DNA sequence: TGTGCCACCAGTCCGAGCCTTTCCTACAATGAGCAGTTCTTC.